This TCR beta chain was captured in a study of blood T cells in healthy people across ages. This clonotype appeared a few times. From germline, CDR1 is SGDLS and CDR2 YYNGEE. This CDR3 has 15 amino acids. V was cut by 3 bases and J by 0 bases, with 10 bases left in between. A J-beta primer mix and a sample-barcoded 5' primer were used in a second PCR of about 7 to 12 cycles. Using its own MiXCR run on the 5' RACE reads, TCRdb lists one record per CDR3 protein. Of 600,000 to 900,000 distinct CDR3 sequences listed, approximately 24% were seen once; the top ten hold 2.5% to 3.5%. The data were also submitted as part of a second study, on T cells of mothers and their children.

Sequencing was done on a sample of blood. The chain joins TRBV9 to TRBJ1-3; TRBD1 might be the D (5 bases). The TCR comes from a boy younger than 18 in good health. Written as DNA, the CDR3 is TGTGCCAGCAGCGCGGGACTGAACTCTGGAAACACCATATATTTT. As protein: CASSAGLNSGNTIYF. The full variable domain, completed using reference TRBV9 and TRBJ1-3, is DSGVTQTPKHLITATGQRVTLRCSPRSGDLSVYWYQQSLDQGLQFLIQYYNGEERAKGNILERFSAQQFPDLHSELNLSSLELGDSALYFCASSAGLNSGNTIYFGEGSWLTVV.